Detailed here is one T cell receptor (beta chain). What it binds is not known. Libraries were prepared by immunoSEQ multiplex PCR; TCRdb keeps only in-frame clonotypes and omits some of them. This sample has just under 75,000 clones, with approximately 90% found just once. The record originates from a study of OX40 agonist ivuxolimab in advanced cancers. Study-level background: In this cohort, patients received ivuxolimab, an agonistic anti-OX40 (CD134) antibody. Treatment received earlier with anti-PD-1, anti-PD-L1 or anti-CTLA-4 agents was allowed, and approximately 44% had some.

Findings of the study overall: Part of the nonresponder group also had normalized T-cell clonal expansion that was low. On average, a greater number of expanded clones characterised CD8+ T cells relative to CD4+.

The CDR3 loop spans 14 amino acids. Germline-derived CDR1 and CDR2 are SQVTM and ANQGSEA. The junction had 7 bases not matched to a gene; V was cut back by 5 bases and J by 6 bases. This sequence was found in an adult with an advanced solid tumor such as melanoma, head and neck, liver or kidney cancer. The material sequenced was CD4+ or CD8+ T cells sorted from blood, taken in a trial of the OX40 agonist ivuxolimab. The chain has TRBV29-1 and TRBJ2-2; 9 nucleotides match TRBD2. The CDR3 DNA sequence: TGCAGCGTTCTAGCGGGAACCGTCTCCGGGGAGCTGTTTTTT. Protein product: CSVLAGTVSGELFF.